These T cell receptor beta chains were read from a single sample in a study of T-cell memory formation after mild COVID-19. TCRdb recomputed calls from the 5' RACE reads with MiXCR, one row per CDR3 protein. The data hold 500,000 to 550,000 distinct CDR3 sequences, with just over 20% observed a single time. Sequencing used PBMCs or a T cell subset sorted from them (not recorded which). The receptors shown here come from an adult woman who had mild COVID-19 (a few samples of this study predate the infection). Cell type and time point are not known. Both conserved end residues are part of each CDR3. The order of the fields is clone size, J gene, CDR3 length, D gene, V gene, CDR3 protein, CDR3 DNA. D genes are given only for firm matches. Part of the rows lack a size; the others show once, few, many or a class for expanded clones.

size: -; J: TRBJ2-7; length: 15; D: TRBD1; V: TRBV7-9; CDR3: CASSLSADRTGEQYF; DNA: TGTGCCAGCAGCTTATCCGCGGACAGGACGGGGGAGCAGTACTTC
size: -; J: TRBJ2-7; length: 13; D: TRBD1; V: TRBV15; CDR3: CATRPRDSYEQYF; DNA: TGTGCCACCAGACCCCGGGACAGCTACGAGCAGTACTTC
size: -; J: TRBJ2-2; length: 16; D: -; V: TRBV11-3; CDR3: CASSLISLTATGELFF; DNA: TGTGCCAGCAGCTTAATATCTCTAACGGCGACCGGGGAGCTGTTTTTT
size: few; J: TRBJ2-7; length: 14; D: -; V: TRBV20-1; CDR3: CSARDGARTYEQYF; DNA: TGCAGTGCTAGAGATGGGGCCAGGACCTACGAGCAGTACTTC
size: few; J: TRBJ2-7; length: 15; D: TRBD1; V: TRBV29-1; CDR3: CSVRRTGTGHYEQYF; DNA: TGCAGCGTTCGTAGGACCGGGACAGGGCACTACGAGCAGTACTTC
size: few; J: TRBJ2-7; length: 15; D: -; V: TRBV12-3/TRBV12-4; CDR3: CASSLNPGLSYEQYF; DNA: TGTGCCAGCAGTTTAAACCCGGGTTTAAGCTACGAGCAGTACTTC
size: -; J: TRBJ1-1; length: 15; D: -; V: TRBV9; CDR3: CASSVAWSGVREAFF; DNA: TGTGCCAGCAGCGTAGCTTGGTCAGGGGTACGGGAAGCTTTCTTT
size: few; J: TRBJ2-3; length: 14; D: TRBD1; V: TRBV12-3/TRBV12-4; CDR3: CAIRQGRSTDTQYF; DNA: TGTGCCATCCGACAGGGCCGAAGCACAGATACGCAGTATTTT
size: few; J: TRBJ2-7; length: 13; D: -; V: TRBV18; CDR3: CASSQLETYEQYF; DNA: TGTGCCAGCTCACAACTCGAAACCTACGAGCAGTACTTC
size: -; J: TRBJ2-1; length: 16; D: TRBD2; V: TRBV19; CDR3: CASSPGQRGGFYEQFF; DNA: TGTGCCAGTAGCCCCGGGCAGCGGGGGGGTTTTTATGAGCAGTTCTTC
size: -; J: TRBJ2-1; length: 14; D: -; V: TRBV7-2; CDR3: CASSPENKDNEQFF; DNA: TGTGCCAGCAGCCCCGAGAACAAGGACAATGAGCAGTTCTTC
size: once; J: TRBJ2-1; length: 14; D: TRBD2; V: TRBV24-1; CDR3: CATESVGLAYEQFF; DNA: TGTGCCACCGAGAGCGTGGGACTAGCATATGAGCAGTTCTTC
size: -; J: TRBJ2-1; length: 15; D: -; V: TRBV7-9; CDR3: CASSSTEERYNEQFF; DNA: TGTGCCAGCAGCTCAACGGAGGAGAGATACAATGAGCAGTTCTTC
size: -; J: TRBJ1-1; length: 16; D: TRBD1; V: TRBV12-3/TRBV12-4; CDR3: CASSRWTGWGNTEAFF; DNA: TGTGCCAGCAGTCGCTGGACAGGGTGGGGGAACACTGAAGCTTTCTTT
size: few; J: TRBJ2-1; length: 16; D: TRBD2; V: TRBV4-3; CDR3: CASSQEREYTYNEQFF; DNA: TGCGCCAGCAGCCAAGAGCGGGAGTACACCTACAATGAGCAGTTCTTC
size: -; J: TRBJ2-2; length: 16; D: -; V: TRBV7-6; CDR3: CASSPIGAGNTGELFF; DNA: TGTGCCAGCAGCCCAATAGGGGCGGGGAACACCGGGGAGCTGTTTTTT
size: few; J: TRBJ1-1; length: 16; D: -; V: TRBV20-1; CDR3: CSASPPSLGPGPEAFF; DNA: TGCAGTGCTTCTCCACCCTCTTTGGGGCCTGGACCTGAAGCTTTCTTT
size: -; J: TRBJ2-2; length: 16; D: TRBD2; V: TRBV7-2; CDR3: CASSLLAGASTGELFF; DNA: TGTGCCAGCAGCTTACTAGCGGGGGCCAGTACCGGGGAGCTGTTTTTT
size: few; J: TRBJ2-7; length: 15; D: TRBD2; V: TRBV7-2; CDR3: CASSLEGGPSYEQYF; DNA: TGTGCCAGCAGCTTAGAGGGAGGGCCCTCCTACGAGCAGTACTTC
size: -; J: TRBJ1-4; length: 16; D: -; V: TRBV15; CDR3: CATSRDLGPQGEKLFF; DNA: TGTGCCACCAGCAGAGATCTGGGACCTCAAGGTGAAAAACTGTTTTTT
size: many; J: TRBJ2-5; length: 14; D: -; V: TRBV7-6; CDR3: CASSVPGKSGTQYF; DNA: TGTGCCAGCAGCGTTCCCGGGAAGAGTGGGACCCAGTACTTC
size: few; J: TRBJ2-7; length: 14; D: TRBD2; V: TRBV2; CDR3: CASSDGGVSYEQYF; DNA: TGTGCCAGCAGTGATGGGGGGGTCTCCTACGAGCAGTACTTC
size: -; J: TRBJ2-7; length: 15; D: TRBD1; V: TRBV15; CDR3: CATSRSGGSTYEQYF; DNA: TGTGCCACCAGCAGATCAGGGGGTAGCACCTACGAGCAGTACTTC
size: few; J: TRBJ2-5; length: 13; D: TRBD2; V: TRBV20-1; CDR3: CSARQAGVETQYF; DNA: TGCAGTGCTAGGCAAGCGGGAGTAGAGACCCAGTACTTC